A single sample gave rise to the 21 T cell receptor beta chains below, sequenced in a study of cytomegalovirus exposure and HLA in healthy donors (TCRdb year 2017). The library was built by means of the immunoSEQ multiplex PCR assay. A mixture of 60 forward primers for TCR Vbeta segments and 13 reverse primers for TCR Jbeta segments was used in the multiplex PCR. TCRdb retrieved this table from immuneACCESS and kept in-frame rearrangements only. Not all clones are present; in checked studies, unresolved V genes account for under half, and no reason is known for the remainder. Across this sample there are fewer than 130,000 clones, with approximately 79% seen only once. The ten biggest clones cover roughly 6.2% of the sample. Sequenced material: PBMCs. The receptors derive from a man aged 25 to 40 in good health and CMV-seropositive.

The gene calls are TRBV2 and TRBJ2-2, with a tentative D call TRBD1 (7 bases). The germline V and J ends were trimmed by 2 bases and 0 bases, with 16 bases remaining between them. This CDR3 contains 18 residues. Germline CDR1 reads SNHLY; CDR2 reads FYNNEI. CDR3 sequence reads: CASSELHTGEANTGELFF. The CDR3 DNA reads as TGTGCCAGCAGTGAACTCCATACAGGGGAGGCGAACACCGGGGAGCTGTTTTTT.

This clone appeared once. The chain is built from TRBV15 and TRBJ2-7; tentative D call: TRBD1 (6 bases). The CDR3 runs 13 residues. V was pared by 6 bases and J by 5 bases, with 14 bases between. Germline CDR1 LNHNV, CDR2 YYDKDF (reference sequence). The CDR3, as DNA: TGTGCCACCAGTTCCGTCTACAGGGACGAGCAGTACTTC. Amino acid sequence: CATSSVYRDEQYF.

J is TRBJ1-1 and V is TRBV25-1, with TRBD1 matching over 10 bases. Germline V gene sequence: CDR1 MGHDK, CDR2 SYGVNS. The CDR3 spans 14 residues. Unmatched junction bases numbered 5, after V lost 7 bases and J lost 3 bases. The CDR3 region is CASTWDRGHTEAFF. CDR3 nucleotide sequence: TGTGCCAGCACCTGGGACAGGGGACACACTGAAGCTTTCTTT. Variable domain in full (rest from reference TRBV25-1 and TRBJ1-1): EADIYQTPRYLVIGTGKKITLECSQTMGHDKMYWYQQDPGMELHLIHYSYGVNSTEKGDLSSESTVSRIRTEHFPLTLESARPSHTSQYLCASTWDRGHTEAFFGQGTRLTVV.

This clone was found once. This chain connects TRBV19 to TRBJ2-7, with TRBD2 matching over 9 bases. The CDR3 has 16 residues. Germline values: CDR1 LNHDA, CDR2 SQIVND (reference sequence). V dropped 6 bases and J dropped 0; count of bases not matched to a gene: 9. The CDR3 protein is CASSRGSGGFSYEQYF. DNA of the CDR3: TGTGCCAGTAGCCGTGGGAGCGGGGGGTTCTCCTACGAGCAGTACTTC.

V and J are TRBV2 and TRBJ2-3, with 12 positions matching TRBD2. Germline-derived CDR1 and CDR2 are SNHLY and FYNNEI. This CDR3 contains 18 residues. Unmatched junction bases numbered 16, after V lost 7 bases and J lost 5 bases. The CDR3, as DNA: TGTGCCAGCACCCTTCTAGCGGGGGGGCTCGGTTTCAGAGATACGCAGTATTTT. Translated, it gives CASTLLAGGLGFRDTQYF.

The V gene is TRBV5-6, the J gene TRBJ2-5; D unresolved. The J call could be wrong; TRBJ2-7 is a better fit for the DNA end. The CDR3 is 13 residues long. From germline, CDR1 is SGHDT and CDR2 YYEEEE. As DNA, the CDR3 is TGTGCCAGCAGCTTGGAATTGGGCTACGAGCAGTACTTC. This sequence encodes CASSLELGYEQYF.

The gene calls are TRBV7-9 and TRBJ1-2; tentatively, D is TRBD1 (5 bases). The germline V gene has CDR1 SEHNR and CDR2 FQNEAQ (reference sequence). Trimming pared 0 bases from V and 8 bases from J, leaving 13 bases between. This CDR3 has 14 amino acids. The CDR3 nucleotides read TGTGCCAGCAGCTTAGCGGCACAGGTCGAAGGCTACACCTTC. Amino acid sequence: CASSLAAQVEGYTF.

The chain carries TRBV2 and TRBJ1-3; D unclear. The CDR3 contains 13 residues. V was trimmed by 4 bases and J by 0 bases, leaving 4 bases between them. Germline loops: CDR1 SNHLY, CDR2 FYNNEI. CDR3 residues: CASSGLSGNTIYF. CDR3 nucleotide sequence: TGTGCCAGCAGTGGACTCTCTGGAAACACCATATATTTT.

The chain uses TRBV7-9 and TRBJ1-1, with TRBD1 identical over 8 bases. The CDR3 consists of 14 residues. With 1 base clipped from V and 7 bases from J, the junction kept 5 bases outside the gene matches. From germline, CDR1 is SEHNR and CDR2 FQNEAQ (reference sequence). DNA for the CDR3: TGTGCCAGCAGCTTAGGTCAGGGGGCCAGTGAAGCTTTCTTT. It codes for CASSLGQGASEAFF.

The chain is built from TRBV14 and TRBJ2-7; D remains ambiguous. The germline V gene encodes CDR1 SGHDN and CDR2 FVKESK. CDR3 size: 16 residues. Trimming left V 2 bases short and J 7 bases short, with 21 bases between. As DNA, the CDR3 is TGTGCCAGCAGCCAAAGCGCTCTGCGAAATATGGGTGAGCAGTACTTC. It yields the protein CASSQSALRNMGEQYF.

CDR3 sequence reads: CASSFPARAQYEQYF. The DNA for the CDR3 is TGTGCCAGCAGCTTTCCTGCGAGGGCACAATACGAGCAGTACTTC. The chain recombines TRBV5-6 with TRBJ2-7; D perhaps matches TRBD2 (5 bases). The germline V and J ends were trimmed by 2 bases and 4 bases, with 16 bases remaining between them. Germline V gene sequence: CDR1 SGHDT, CDR2 YYEEEE. The CDR3 is 15 residues long.

This chain connects TRBV5-1 to TRBJ2-1; tentative D call: TRBD2 (6 bases). The ends were cut back, 2 bases at V and 4 bases at J, with 10 bases in the middle. Germline V CDR1 and CDR2: SGHRS, YFSETQ. This CDR3 region has 14 residues. The CDR3 here is CASSFGGQYNEQFF. The CDR3 DNA reads TGCGCCAGCAGCTTTGGAGGGCAATACAATGAGCAGTTCTTC.

V is TRBV6-5 and J is TRBJ2-7, with no clear D. The CDR3 length is 12 residues. With 2 bases removed from V and 4 bases from J, the gap between germline ends came to 6 bases. Germline V CDR1 and CDR2: MNHEY, SVGAGI. The CDR3 is CASSYAEYEQYF. In DNA form, the CDR3 reads TGTGCCAGCAGTTACGCAGAATACGAGCAGTACTTC.

The chain is built from TRBV30 and TRBJ1-2; TRBD1 might be the D (6 bases). The CDR3 totals 12 residues. Trimming took off 5 bases at V and 3 bases at J, with 10 bases between the two ends. Germline CDR1 GTSNPN, CDR2 SVGIG (reference sequence). The CDR3 protein is CAWAQGDYGYTF. As DNA, the CDR3 is TGTGCCTGGGCACAGGGTGACTATGGCTACACCTTC.

The rearrangement joins TRBV14 to TRBJ2-5, with TRBD2 identical over 10 bases. V dropped 0 bases and J dropped 4; count of bases not matched to a gene: 5. This CDR3 has 16 residues. Germline loops: CDR1 SGHDN, CDR2 FVKESK. Here the CDR3 reads CASSQDSLAGRETQYF. The CDR3 nucleotides are TGTGCCAGCAGCCAAGATTCACTAGCGGGGAGAGAGACCCAGTACTTC. The whole variable domain, filled in from reference TRBV14 and TRBJ2-5, reads EAGVTQFPSHSVIEKGQTVTLRCDPISGHDNLYWYRRVMGKEIKFLLHFVKESKQDESGMPNNRFLAERTGGTYSTLKVQPAELEDSGVYFCASSQDSLAGRETQYFGPGTRLLVL.

As for this clone: An end of the junction differs from the germline gene, which may be a read error. Other DNA sequences in this sample translate to the same CDR3. This CDR3 reads CASSLGGGADTQYF. CDR3 in DNA: TGTGCCAGCAGCTTAGGCGGGGGGGCAGATACGCAATATTTT. The chain links TRBV7-2 to TRBJ2-3; the match to TRBD2 covers 9 bases. Germline V gene lookup returns CDR1 SGHTA and CDR2 FQGNSA. The CDR3 has 14 amino acids.

J is TRBJ2-3 and V is TRBV4-1, with unresolved D. This CDR3 comprises 14 residues. V dropped 0 bases and J dropped 6 bases, with 10 bases sitting between them. Germline CDR1 is MGHRA and CDR2 is YSYEKL. DNA of the CDR3: TGCGCCAGCAGCCAAGAGAACGGTCGGGATACGCAGTATTTT. This translates into CASSQENGRDTQYF.

CDR3 region: CASSLGQGVNEQYF. DNA for the CDR3: TGTGCCAGCAGCTTAGGACAGGGGGTAAACGAGCAGTACTTC. The rearrangement uses TRBV7-6 and TRBJ2-7; 9 nucleotides line up with TRBD1. Germline V lookup: CDR1 SGHVS, CDR2 FNYEAQ. V shed 1 base, J shed 5 bases, and the junction held 3 bases outside the gene matches. The CDR3 is 14 residues long.

The chain combines TRBV7-9 with TRBJ1-2; no definite D call. The CDR3 runs 16 residues. The ends were cut back, 5 bases at V and 0 bases at J, with 16 bases in the middle. In germline, CDR1 is SEHNR, CDR2 FQNEAQ (reference sequence). CDR3 DNA: TGTGCCAGCAGCGCCCCTGGCCCCCTGGCTAACTATGGCTACACCTTC. Translated, it gives CASSAPGPLANYGYTF.

The chain uses TRBV19 and TRBJ1-2, with D unclear. Germline-derived CDR1 and CDR2 are LNHDA and SQIVND (reference sequence). The CDR3 runs 13 residues. The V end was cut by 1 base, the J end by 2 bases, with 5 bases between. The CDR3 DNA is TGTGCCAGTAGTATAGCACAGAACTATGGCTACACCTTC. This encodes CASSIAQNYGYTF.

V usage is TRBV5-1 and J usage is TRBJ2-7; D might be TRBD1 (6 bases). Trimming took 0 bases from V and 6 from J, leaving 13 bases between them. The CDR3 runs to 14 residues. The germline V gene has CDR1 SGHRS and CDR2 YFSETQ. DNA for the CDR3: TGCGCCAGCAGCTTGGGTGCAGGGGTAAGCGAGCAGTACTTC. This encodes CASSLGAGVSEQYF.